This TCR beta chain was recorded in a study of beta chain features in type 1 diabetes. Germline CDR1 reads SGHDT; CDR2 reads YYEEEE. This CDR3 region has 17 residues. V trimming: 1 base; J trimming: 2 bases; junction bases outside the gene matches: 9. Since all of the isolated RNA was reverse transcribed, expressed TCRB transcripts were what got sequenced. Profiled with immunoSEQ multiplex PCR; TCRdb holds only in-frame clones, not every one. The sample has around 330,000 clones, roughly 11% seen once. This clone has only a few counts. CD45RO/CCR7/CD25/CD127/CD95/CD27 sorting isolated CD4+ naive, central memory, regulatory and stem cell-like memory cells.

The receptor was derived from a woman aged 25 to 45 in good health. The chain recombines TRBV5-6 with TRBJ2-3; 8 bases are a match to TRBD2. What was sequenced was naive CD4+ T cells from blood. The CDR3 DNA is TGTGCCAGCAGCTTGTTGCGGGAGGTCCTTATCACAGATACGCAGTATTTT. It translates to CASSLLREVLITDTQYF.